A single sample is the source of the 23 T cell receptor beta chains below, sequenced in a study of cytomegalovirus exposure and HLA in healthy donors. Vbeta (60) and Jbeta (13) primers were used in the PCR. Here immunoSEQ multiplex PCR was the method, and the copy in TCRdb shows in-frame clones only, minus some. The sample lists some 180,000 clones, about three quarters seen once, with 1.5% to 2% in the top ten. Sequencing used PBMCs. All receptors derive from a man aged 18-30 years in good health and CMV-seronegative.

V is TRBV2 and J is TRBJ1-5; D may be TRBD1 (6 bases). The germline gives CDR1 SNHLY, CDR2 FYNNEI. With 6 bases removed from V and 4 bases from J, the gap between germline ends came to 13 bases. CDR3 length: 14 residues. The CDR3 here is CASRADRFNQPQHF. The CDR3 region has the DNA TGTGCCAGCAGAGCAGACAGGTTTAATCAGCCCCAGCATTTT.

Worth noting for this clone: One end of the junction fails to match germline, which may point to a read error. The V and J genes are TRBV7-9 and TRBJ2-1, with 7 bases that match TRBD2. Germline V gene lookup returns CDR1 SEHNR and CDR2 FQNEAQ (reference sequence). The CDR3 contains 14 residues. CDR3: CSSSLAWPGGVQFF. The CDR3 DNA follows: TGTTCCAGCAGCTTAGCATGGCCGGGAGGAGTGCAGTTCTTC. Looking up the rest from reference TRBV7-9 and TRBJ2-1 gives the full variable domain: DTGVSQNPRHKITKRGQNVTFRCDPISEHNRLYWYRQTLGQGPEFLTYFQNEAQLEKSRLLSDRFSAERPKGSFSTLEIQRTEQGDSAMYLCSSSLAWPGGVQFFGPGTRLTVL.

This sequence joins TRBV28 and TRBJ1-1, with 11 bases that match TRBD1. With V trimmed by 4 bases and J by 1 base, 5 bases remained unmatched. This CDR3 is built from 16 residues. CDR1 and CDR2 (germline): MDHEN, SYDVKM. The CDR3 nucleotides read TGTGCCAGCAGTTCCTCCGGACAGGGGGCGAACACTGAAGCTTTCTTT. Its translation: CASSSSGQGANTEAFF.

This sequence joins TRBV27 and TRBJ2-7; D remains ambiguous. The CDR3 length is 13 residues. Trimming shortened V by 4 bases and J by 0 bases, and 7 bases separated the two germline ends. Per the germline V gene, CDR1 is MNHEY and CDR2 is SMNVEV (reference sequence). The CDR3 reads CASSSLSSYEQYF. The CDR3 coding sequence is TGTGCCAGCAGTTCCTTGAGCTCCTACGAGCAGTACTTC.

The table lists this clone with a few counts. The V and J genes are TRBV7-3 and TRBJ2-1; D may be TRBD2 (6 bases). The CDR3 consists of 14 residues. Germline V gene lookup returns CDR1 SGHTA and CDR2 FQGTGA. The V and J ends lost 2 bases and 5 bases respectively, with 10 bases between them. The CDR3 is CASSLGTSNNEQFF. CDR3 bases: TGTGCCAGCAGCTTAGGGACTTCCAACAATGAGCAGTTCTTC. Variable domain in full (rest from reference TRBV7-3 and TRBJ2-1): GAGVSQTPSNKVTEKGKYVELRCDPISGHTALYWYRQSLGQGPEFLIYFQGTGAADDSGLPNDRFFAVRPEGSVSTLKIQRTERGDSAVYLCASSLGTSNNEQFFGPGTRLTVL.

CDR3 sequence: CASSNTGLAGETQYF. As DNA, the CDR3 is TGTGCCAGCAGCAACACCGGACTAGCTGGAGAGACCCAGTACTTC. The chain carries TRBV14 and TRBJ2-5, with TRBD2 identical over 8 bases. This CDR3 comprises 15 residues. Germline lookup yields CDR1 SGHDN and CDR2 FVKESK. The J segment lost 4 bases and the V segment lost 5 bases, leaving 9 bases of the junction unmatched.

This clone was found a few times. This chain links TRBV28 with TRBJ2-3, with TRBD2 matching over 7 bases. The J segment lost 4 bases and the V segment lost 3 bases, leaving 7 bases of the junction unmatched. There are 15 residues in the CDR3. Per the germline V gene, CDR1 is MDHEN and CDR2 is SYDVKM. The CDR3 loop reads CASSFGDYFPDTQYF. The CDR3 nucleotides read TGTGCCAGCAGTTTTGGGGACTACTTCCCAGATACGCAGTATTTT.

This clone was recorded only once. The V call is TRBV18, the J call TRBJ1-2, with TRBD1 identical over 11 bases. The germline gives CDR1 KGHSH, CDR2 LQKENI. The trim removed 3 bases at V and 1 base at J, leaving 7 bases unmatched. This CDR3 comprises 17 residues. CDR3 DNA: TGTGCCAGCTCACCCGGACAGGGGGCCCAACGTAACTATGGCTACACCTTC. This codes for CASSPGQGAQRNYGYTF.

This chain connects TRBV19 to TRBJ1-2, with 10 bases fitting TRBD1. The CDR3 runs 16 residues. With 3 bases clipped from V and 0 bases from J, the junction kept 4 bases outside the gene matches. Germline V lookup: CDR1 LNHDA, CDR2 SQIVND (reference sequence). In nucleotides, the CDR3 is TGTGCCAGTAGTATTGACAGGGGGCGATCTAACTATGGCTACACCTTC. Its translation: CASSIDRGRSNYGYTF.

A few counts support this clone. J is TRBJ2-7 and V is TRBV14; 11 bases fit TRBD1. V gave up 6 bases and J gave up 5 bases; unmatched junction bases: 3. Germline lookup yields CDR1 SGHDN and CDR2 FVKESK. The CDR3 sequence is 13 residues long. The CDR3 DNA reads TGTGCCAGCAGTAGGACAGGGGGCGACGAGCAGTACTTC. The encoded protein is CASSRTGGDEQYF.

The CDR3: CASSYSRRFTNTEAFF. The CDR3 DNA sequence: TGTGCCAGCAGTTACTCACGCAGATTCACAAACACTGAAGCTTTCTTT. V usage is TRBV6-5 and J usage is TRBJ1-1, with D hard to call. The V gene lost 0 bases and the J gene lost 2 bases, with 13 bases spanning the gap. Germline CDR1 reads MNHEY; CDR2 reads SVGAGI. This CDR3 has 16 amino acids.

V gene TRBV5-6 combines with J gene TRBJ1-2, with 11 nucleotides matching TRBD1. The CDR3 contains 15 residues. With V trimmed by 1 base and J by 8 bases, 7 bases remained unmatched. Germline CDR1 SGHDT, CDR2 YYEEEE. The CDR3 DNA reads TGTGCCAGCAGCTTGATAGGACAGGGGGCGGGCGGCTACACCTTC. Amino acids: CASSLIGQGAGGYTF.

This clone was found a few times. The chain is built from TRBV6-5 and TRBJ2-3, with 10 positions matching TRBD1. The germline CDR1 and CDR2 sequences are MNHEY and SVGAGI. This CDR3 comprises 14 residues. V lost 4 bases, J lost 5 bases, and 3 bases stayed unmatched. The CDR3 DNA follows: TGTGCCAGCAGTTTGAGGGACAGGGGAGATACGCAGTATTTT. It codes for CASSLRDRGDTQYF.

The gene calls are TRBV28 and TRBJ2-1, with TRBD2 as a possible D gene (6 bases). The CDR3 extends over 14 amino acids. Germline V gene sequence: CDR1 MDHEN, CDR2 SYDVKM. The ends were cut back, 2 bases at V and 2 bases at J, with 7 bases in the middle. The CDR3 spells CASSLTGAYNEQFF. The CDR3, as DNA: TGTGCCAGCAGTTTAACGGGGGCCTACAATGAGCAGTTCTTC. Complete variable domain (other parts from reference TRBV28 and TRBJ2-1): DVKVTQSSRYLVKRTGEKVFLECVQDMDHENMFWYRQDPGLGLRLIYFSYDVKMKEKGDIPEGYSVSREKKERFSLILESASTNQTSMYLCASSLTGAYNEQFFGPGTRLTVL.

The rearrangement joins TRBV2 to TRBJ1-4; D unresolved. The CDR3 is made up of 13 amino acids. Germline CDR1 is SNHLY and CDR2 is FYNNEI. Trimming left V 10 bases short and J 8 bases short, with 17 bases between. CDR3 protein: CATGLKEREKLFF. The DNA for the CDR3 is TGTGCCACGGGGTTAAAGGAAAGGGAAAAACTGTTTTTT. Full variable domain (missing parts from reference TRBV2 and TRBJ1-4): EPEVTQTPSHQVTQMGQEVILRCVPISNHLYFYWYRQILGQKVEFLVSFYNNEISEKSEIFDDQFSVERPDGSNFTLKIRSTKLEDSAMYFCATGLKEREKLFFGSGTQLSVL.

The chain couples TRBV27 to TRBJ2-5, with TRBD1 identical over 10 bases. This CDR3 comprises 13 residues. The V gene end was trimmed by 5 bases and the J gene end by 4 bases; junction bases not matched to a gene: 1. Germline CDR1 reads MNHEY; CDR2 reads SMNVEV (reference sequence). CDR3 bases: TGTGCCAGCAGTCGACAGGGGGCAGAGACCCAGTACTTC. It specifies CASSRQGAETQYF.

The V and J genes are TRBV15 and TRBJ1-1; TRBD1 is a possible D gene (5 bases). The CDR3 loop spans 16 amino acids. The V gene's germline CDR1 is LNHNV and CDR2 YYDKDF (reference sequence). Trimming stripped 0 bases from V and 3 bases from J, with 14 bases between. The CDR3 nucleotides are TGTGCCACCAGCAGAGAGGGACTGGGACGGGACACTGAAGCTTTCTTT. It yields the protein CATSREGLGRDTEAFF.

V usage is TRBV2 and J usage is TRBJ1-4; no clear D gene. V dropped 7 bases and J dropped 2 bases, with 14 bases sitting between them. Germline values: CDR1 SNHLY, CDR2 FYNNEI. The CDR3 loop spans 15 amino acids. The CDR3, as DNA: TGTGCCAGCATAAGAGTCTCTGCGACTAATGAAAAACTGTTTTTT. It translates to CASIRVSATNEKLFF.

The chain couples TRBV7-3 to TRBJ2-2; 8 positions match TRBD1. After removal of 6 bases from V and 5 bases from J, the junction contained 11 bases not matched to a gene. Germline assignment: CDR1 SGHTA and CDR2 FQGTGA. This CDR3 region has 16 residues. CDR3 in amino acids: CASSRTGTGGTGELFF. The CDR3 DNA reads as TGTGCCAGCAGTAGAACCGGGACAGGAGGGACCGGGGAGCTGTTTTTT. The full variable domain, completed using reference TRBV7-3 and TRBJ2-2, is GAGVSQTPSNKVTEKGKYVELRCDPISGHTALYWYRQSLGQGPEFLIYFQGTGAADDSGLPNDRFFAVRPEGSVSTLKIQRTERGDSAVYLCASSRTGTGGTGELFFGEGSRLTVL.

This rearrangement joins TRBV6-4 to TRBJ2-2; D is unresolved. From germline, CDR1 is MRHNA and CDR2 SNTAGT. The CDR3 totals 14 residues. V was pared by 4 bases and J by 1 base, with 7 bases between. The CDR3, as DNA: TGTGCCAGCAGTGTCGACTTGAACACCGGGGAGCTGTTTTTT. Translated, it gives CASSVDLNTGELFF.

This clone turned up a few times. The CDR3 nucleotides read TGTGCCAGCAGCTTGTCCAGGGATGGCTACACCTTC. It translates to CASSLSRDGYTF. The genes are TRBV5-8 and TRBJ1-2; maybe TRBD1 (5 bases). The V gene's germline CDR1 is SGHTS and CDR2 YDEGEE. This CDR3 comprises 12 residues. V was trimmed by 1 base and J by 6 bases, leaving 7 bases between them.

The chain links TRBV7-3 to TRBJ2-3; 7 bases map to TRBD1. The germline gives CDR1 SGHTA, CDR2 FQGTGA. This CDR3 is built from 15 residues. V shed 3 bases, J shed 5 bases, and the junction held 8 bases outside the gene matches. The CDR3 protein is CASSLTTGVLDTQYF. The CDR3 DNA is TGTGCCAGCAGCTTGACAACAGGGGTCTTAGATACGCAGTATTTT.

The V and J genes are TRBV7-9 and TRBJ1-2; D ambiguous. Trimming shortened V by 5 bases and J by 8 bases, and 9 bases separated the two germline ends. The CDR3 has 11 residues. Per the germline V gene, CDR1 is SEHNR and CDR2 is FQNEAQ (reference sequence). The CDR3 sequence is CASSEVTGYTF. The CDR3 DNA reads TGTGCCAGCAGCGAGGTAACAGGCTACACCTTC. Full variable domain (rest looked up from reference TRBV7-9 and TRBJ1-2): DTGVSQNPRHKITKRGQNVTFRCDPISEHNRLYWYRQTLGQGPEFLTYFQNEAQLEKSRLLSDRFSAERPKGSFSTLEIQRTEQGDSAMYLCASSEVTGYTFGSGTRLTVV.